This T cell receptor beta chain came from a study of CD8 T cells in Susac syndrome. Blood CD8+ and CD4+ T cells underwent high-throughput TCR beta sequencing. Reverse transcription of roughly 0.45 to 1 ug RNA used random hexamers. TCRdb itself ran the immunoSEQ multiplex PCR reads through MiXCR, one entry per CDR3 protein. There are 200,000 or so distinct CDR3 sequences in the sample; about 95% occur only once, and about 0.087% lies in the top ten. V shed 2 bases, J shed 0 bases, and the junction held 11 bases outside the gene matches. This CDR3 is 19 amino acids long. CDR1 is SGHDT and CDR2 is YYEEEE in the germline V gene.

The sequenced sample was CD4+ T cells from PBMCs. This TCR was sampled from a human donor with multiple sclerosis. The V and J genes are TRBV5-6 and TRBJ2-6, with 7 bases matching TRBD1. The CDR3 loop is CASSFRLGQGDSGANVLTF. The CDR3, as DNA: TGTGCCAGCAGCTTTCGACTCGGGCAGGGGGACTCTGGGGCCAACGTCCTGACTTTC.